The rows below give T cell receptor beta chains drawn from one sample of a study of shared clonotypes between healthy human individuals. Sequencing was performed with immunoSEQ multiplex PCR; in TCRdb, only in-frame clones are kept and a portion is missing. The table includes over 2,000,000 clones, 93% detected once. The source material was naive CD8+ T cells from PBMCs. All receptors derive from a man aged 18 to 35 in good health. Some clones in this sample may be carry-over from other donors' samples. The CDR3 runs from the conserved cysteine through the conserved F or W. The D gene is left open where the match is weak. Where a row states a size, it is once, few, many or the class of an expanded clone; other rows omit it.

J: TRBJ2-1
D: -
size: -
V: TRBV10-3
CDR3: CAISEGVRPEQFF
DNA: TGTGCCATCAGTGAGGGGGTGCGGCCGGAGCAGTTCTTC

J: TRBJ1-1
D: TRBD1
size: -
V: TRBV7-9
CDR3: CASSSRDRLNTEAFF
DNA: TGTGCCAGCAGCTCACGGGACAGACTGAACACTGAAGCTTTCTTT

J: TRBJ2-1
D: -
size: once
V: TRBV4-3
CDR3: CASSQGGSVGEQFF
DNA: TGCGCCAGCAGCCAAGGGGGGAGCGTCGGGGAGCAGTTCTTC

J: TRBJ2-3
D: -
size: -
V: TRBV28
CDR3: CASSPADVAGWADTQYF
DNA: TGTGCCAGCAGTCCAGCGGATGTGGCGGGATGGGCAGATACGCAGTATTTT

J: TRBJ2-1
D: TRBD2
size: -
V: TRBV29-1
CDR3: CSVGGGGPYNEQFF
DNA: TGCAGCGTTGGGGGGGGAGGGCCCTACAATGAGCAGTTCTTC

J: TRBJ1-3
D: -
size: -
V: TRBV19
CDR3: CATTSPSGNTIYF
DNA: TGTGCCACAACAAGCCCCTCTGGAAACACCATATATTTT

J: TRBJ2-7
D: TRBD1
size: -
V: TRBV4-3
CDR3: CASSRDREGSYEQYF
DNA: TGCGCCAGCAGCCGGGACAGGGAGGGCTCCTACGAGCAGTACTTC

J: TRBJ2-7
D: -
size: -
V: TRBV5-6
CDR3: CASSLGEGYEQYF
DNA: TGTGCCAGCAGCCTTGGTGAGGGCTACGAGCAGTACTTC

J: TRBJ1-5
D: -
size: -
V: TRBV28
CDR3: CASSLRRGNQPQHF
DNA: TGTGCCAGCAGTTTACGCAGGGGCAATCAGCCCCAGCATTTT

J: TRBJ2-2
D: -
size: -
V: TRBV19
CDR3: CASLGTGELFF
DNA: TGTGCCAGTCTGGGGACCGGGGAGCTGTTTTTT

J: TRBJ1-2
D: TRBD1
size: once
V: TRBV13
CDR3: CASSSARQGVYGYTF
DNA: TGTGCCAGCAGCTCCGCCCGACAGGGCGTCTATGGCTACACCTTC

J: TRBJ2-7
D: TRBD1
size: -
V: TRBV27
CDR3: CASSAGTAGYEQYF
DNA: TGTGCCAGCTCCGCCGGGACAGCCGGTTACGAGCAGTACTTC

J: TRBJ2-1
D: TRBD2
size: -
V: TRBV10-2
CDR3: CASSESGVAGRSSYNEQFF
DNA: TGCGCCAGCAGTGAGTCGGGGGTAGCGGGAAGGAGCTCCTACAATGAGCAGTTCTTC

J: TRBJ1-3
D: TRBD1
size: -
V: TRBV28
CDR3: CASSTQDRGPESSGNTIYF
DNA: TGTGCCAGCAGTACCCAGGACAGGGGCCCGGAAAGCTCTGGAAACACCATATATTTT

J: TRBJ1-5
D: TRBD1
size: few
V: TRBV11-2
CDR3: CASSLDNTGGQPQHF
DNA: TGTGCCAGCAGCTTAGATAACACAGGGGGTCAGCCCCAGCATTTT

J: TRBJ1-6
D: -
size: -
V: TRBV28
CDR3: CASSPLRETHSPLHF
DNA: TGTGCCAGCAGTCCTCTACGGGAGACCCATTCACCCCTCCACTTT

J: TRBJ2-3
D: TRBD1
size: -
V: TRBV28
CDR3: CASSLVPGGLDTQYF
DNA: TGTGCCAGCAGTTTAGTTCCAGGGGGATTAGATACGCAGTATTTT

J: TRBJ1-1
D: -
size: -
V: TRBV9
CDR3: CASSAHSDTLNTEAFF
DNA: TGTGCCAGCAGCGCCCACTCGGACACCTTGAACACTGAAGCTTTCTTT

J: TRBJ2-7
D: -
size: -
V: TRBV5-5
CDR3: CASSSGVAPTYEQYF
DNA: TGTGCCAGCAGCTCAGGGGTTGCCCCCACCTACGAGCAGTACTTC

J: TRBJ1-2
D: -
size: -
V: TRBV28
CDR3: CASSPYGKTNYYGYTF
DNA: TGTGCCAGCAGCCCGTATGGCAAGACTAACTACTATGGCTACACCTTC

J: TRBJ2-7
D: -
size: -
V: TRBV7-6
CDR3: CASSLAPRSDYEQYF
DNA: TGTGCCAGCAGCTTGGCCCCCCGAAGTGACTACGAGCAGTACTTC

J: TRBJ2-7
D: TRBD1
size: -
V: TRBV5-6
CDR3: CASSLLTGKAYEQYF
DNA: TGTGCCAGCAGCCTATTGACAGGGAAGGCCTACGAGCAGTACTTC

J: TRBJ2-7
D: TRBD1
size: -
V: TRBV5-6
CDR3: CASSSGTGAYEQYF
DNA: TGTGCCAGCAGCTCCGGGACAGGGGCCTACGAGCAGTACTTC

J: TRBJ2-7
D: -
size: -
V: TRBV28
CDR3: CASEGDGSYEQYF
DNA: TGTGCCAGCGAGGGCGACGGTTCCTACGAGCAGTACTTC

J: TRBJ1-5
D: -
size: -
V: TRBV6-1
CDR3: CASSGGAMGLTQHF
DNA: TGTGCCAGCAGTGGGGGGGCTATGGGTCTGACCCAGCATTTT

J: TRBJ1-2
D: -
size: -
V: TRBV6-1
CDR3: CASSVPDNYGYTF
DNA: TGTGCCAGCAGTGTCCCCGATAACTATGGCTACACCTTC

J: TRBJ2-7
D: TRBD2
size: -
V: TRBV27
CDR3: CASSFSGIDYEQYF
DNA: TGTGCCAGCAGTTTTAGCGGGATCGACTACGAGCAGTACTTC

J: TRBJ2-3
D: -
size: -
V: TRBV11-2
CDR3: CASSLGPDTQYF
DNA: TGTGCCAGCAGCCTAGGGCCAGATACGCAGTATTTT

J: TRBJ2-1
D: TRBD2
size: -
V: TRBV2
CDR3: CASTFSGRGDNEQFF
DNA: TGTGCCAGCACTTTCAGCGGGAGGGGGGACAATGAGCAGTTCTTC

J: TRBJ1-1
D: -
size: -
V: TRBV28
CDR3: CAISQWGGLMNTEAFF
DNA: TGTGCCATCTCTCAATGGGGGGGGTTAATGAACACTGAAGCTTTCTTT

J: TRBJ2-7
D: -
size: -
V: TRBV4-1
CDR3: CASSQEYYGLDYEQYF
DNA: TGCGCCAGCAGCCAAGAGTACTACGGCCTGGACTACGAGCAGTACTTC

J: TRBJ2-7
D: -
size: -
V: TRBV9
CDR3: CASSVEGGRVTEQYF
DNA: TGTGCCAGCAGCGTAGAGGGGGGGCGAGTTACCGAGCAGTACTTC

J: TRBJ1-3
D: -
size: -
V: TRBV27
CDR3: CASRELNGGTGNTIYF
DNA: TGTGCCAGCAGGGAGTTAAATGGGGGTACTGGAAACACCATATATTTT

J: TRBJ2-1
D: -
size: -
V: TRBV9
CDR3: CASSVAPRGLAYNEQFF
DNA: TGTGCCAGCAGCGTTGCTCCTAGGGGGTTGGCCTACAATGAGCAGTTCTTC

J: TRBJ2-1
D: -
size: -
V: TRBV29-1
CDR3: CSVRAYNEQFF
DNA: TGCAGCGTTCGGGCCTACAATGAGCAGTTCTTC

J: TRBJ1-1
D: -
size: -
V: TRBV28
CDR3: CASSFAGPSNTEAFF
DNA: TGTGCCAGCAGTTTCGCAGGGCCTTCGAACACTGAAGCTTTCTTT

J: TRBJ2-3
D: -
size: -
V: TRBV6-4
CDR3: CASSEELDWITDTQYF
DNA: TGTGCCAGCAGTGAAGAATTGGACTGGATCACAGATACGCAGTATTTT

J: TRBJ1-1
D: -
size: -
V: TRBV28
CDR3: CASSLWDNLEAFF
DNA: TGTGCCAGCAGTTTATGGGATAATCTAGAAGCTTTCTTT

J: TRBJ2-1
D: -
size: -
V: TRBV25-1
CDR3: CASSEGGFNEQFF
DNA: TGTGCCAGCAGTGAAGGGGGGTTCAATGAGCAGTTCTTC

J: TRBJ1-1
D: -
size: -
V: TRBV7-6
CDR3: CASSLDRVRFGTEAFF
DNA: TGTGCCAGCAGCTTAGATAGGGTCCGGTTTGGCACTGAAGCTTTCTTT

J: TRBJ2-7
D: -
size: -
V: TRBV29-1
CDR3: CSARVAYEQYF
DNA: TGCAGCGCGCGCGTGGCCTACGAGCAGTACTTC

J: TRBJ1-5
D: TRBD1
size: once
V: TRBV5-3
CDR3: CARSFGKEDRPSLRQPQHF
DNA: TGTGCCAGAAGCTTTGGGAAGGAGGACAGGCCCTCGCTCCGACAGCCCCAGCATTTT

J: TRBJ2-7
D: -
size: -
V: TRBV7-2
CDR3: CASSLVTGVTYEQYF
DNA: TGTGCCAGCAGCTTAGTAACAGGTGTAACCTACGAGCAGTACTTC

J: TRBJ2-7
D: -
size: -
V: TRBV7-9
CDR3: CASSFETLDPVEQYF
DNA: TGTGCCAGCAGCTTTGAGACTCTCGATCCGGTCGAGCAGTACTTC

J: TRBJ2-7
D: -
size: -
V: TRBV19
CDR3: CASSNGYEQYF
DNA: TGTGCCAGTAGTAATGGCTACGAGCAGTACTTC

J: TRBJ2-7
D: -
size: -
V: TRBV18
CDR3: CASSPPGVGVYEQYF
DNA: TGTGCCAGCTCACCCCCCGGCGTGGGGGTGTACGAGCAGTACTTC

J: TRBJ2-3
D: -
size: -
V: TRBV6-4
CDR3: CASTRGLGTDTQYF
DNA: TGTGCCAGCACCAGGGGCTTGGGCACAGATACGCAGTATTTT

J: TRBJ1-5
D: -
size: -
V: TRBV6-6
CDR3: CASSYSGNSNQPQHF
DNA: TGTGCCAGCAGTTACTCCGGAAATAGCAATCAGCCCCAGCATTTT

J: TRBJ1-3
D: -
size: -
V: TRBV28
CDR3: CASSFGTDGNTIYF
DNA: TGTGCCAGCAGTTTCGGGACGGATGGAAACACCATATATTTT

J: TRBJ1-2
D: -
size: -
V: TRBV12-5
CDR3: CASGSTHAGTHYGYTF
DNA: TGTGCTAGTGGTTCGACTCACGCCGGGACACACTATGGCTACACCTTC

J: TRBJ2-7
D: TRBD2
size: -
V: TRBV4-3
CDR3: CASSQALAGTLRRNEQYF
DNA: TGCGCCAGCAGCCAAGCACTAGCGGGAACTCTAAGAAGGAACGAGCAGTACTTC